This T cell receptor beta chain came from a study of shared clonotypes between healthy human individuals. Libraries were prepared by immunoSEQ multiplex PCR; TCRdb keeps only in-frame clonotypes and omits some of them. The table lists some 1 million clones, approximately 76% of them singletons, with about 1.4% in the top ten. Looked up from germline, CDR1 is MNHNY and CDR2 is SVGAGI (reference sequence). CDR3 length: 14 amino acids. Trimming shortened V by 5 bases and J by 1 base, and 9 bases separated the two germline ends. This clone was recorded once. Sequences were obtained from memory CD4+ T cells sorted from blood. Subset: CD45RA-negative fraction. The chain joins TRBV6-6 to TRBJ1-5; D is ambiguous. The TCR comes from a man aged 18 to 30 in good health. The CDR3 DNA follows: TGTGCCAGCAGTGTCGGAGGGAGCAATCAGCCCCAGCATTTT. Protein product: CASSVGGSNQPQHF.